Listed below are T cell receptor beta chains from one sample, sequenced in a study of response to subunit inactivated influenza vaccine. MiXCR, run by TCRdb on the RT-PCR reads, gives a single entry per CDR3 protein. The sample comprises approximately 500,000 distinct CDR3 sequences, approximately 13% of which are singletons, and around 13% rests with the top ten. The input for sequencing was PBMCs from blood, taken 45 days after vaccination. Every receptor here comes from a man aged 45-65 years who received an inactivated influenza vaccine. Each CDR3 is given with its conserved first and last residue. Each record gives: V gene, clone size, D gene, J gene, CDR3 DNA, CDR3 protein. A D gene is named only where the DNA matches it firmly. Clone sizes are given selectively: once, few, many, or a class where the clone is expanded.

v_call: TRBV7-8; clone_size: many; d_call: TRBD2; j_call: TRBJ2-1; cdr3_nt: TGTGCCAGCAGCCGACTAGCGGGAGACAGGGACAATGAGCAGTTCTTC; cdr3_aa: CASSRLAGDRDNEQFF
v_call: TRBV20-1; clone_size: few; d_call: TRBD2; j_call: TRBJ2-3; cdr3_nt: TGCAGTGCTCGCGACACTAGCGGGGGCACAGATACGCAGTATTTT; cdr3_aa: CSARDTSGGTDTQYF
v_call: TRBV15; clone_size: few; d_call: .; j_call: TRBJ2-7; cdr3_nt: TGTGCCACCAGCAGGACGGGCGGATCGCGGGAGCAGTACTTC; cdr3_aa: CATSRTGGSREQYF
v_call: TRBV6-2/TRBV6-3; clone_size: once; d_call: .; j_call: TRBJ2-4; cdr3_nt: TGTGCCAGCAGTTACTCGAGAGAGGACAGACACGCCCTAGCCAAAAACATTCAGTACTTC; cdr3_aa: CASSYSREDRHALAKNIQYF
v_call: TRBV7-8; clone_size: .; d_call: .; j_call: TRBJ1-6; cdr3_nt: TGTGCCAGCAGCTTAGGGGGGGGCGGACCGACCTATAATTCACCCCTCCACTTT; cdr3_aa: CASSLGGGGPTYNSPLHF
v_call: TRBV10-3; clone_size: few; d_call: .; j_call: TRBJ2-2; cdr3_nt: TGTGCCATTCGGGGCCCACAAACGGGGGAGCTGTTTTTT; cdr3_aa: CAIRGPQTGELFF
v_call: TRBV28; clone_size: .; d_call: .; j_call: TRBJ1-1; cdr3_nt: TGTGCCAGCAGTTCTAGTAGAGCTGAAGCTTTCTTT; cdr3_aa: CASSSSRAEAFF
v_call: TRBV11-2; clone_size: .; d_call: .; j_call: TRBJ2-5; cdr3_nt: TGTGCCAGCAGCTCAGACCCAACCGCTAGTTCTAGGGAGACCCAGTACTTC; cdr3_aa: CASSSDPTASSRETQYF
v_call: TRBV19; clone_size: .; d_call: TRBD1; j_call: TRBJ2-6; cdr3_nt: TGTGCCAGTAGCCTCCCCCCCTACCGGGACAGGGCCGGGGCCAACGTCCTGACTTTC; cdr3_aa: CASSLPPYRDRAGANVLTF
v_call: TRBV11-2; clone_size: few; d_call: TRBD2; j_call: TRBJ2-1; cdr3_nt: TGTGCCAGCAGCTTAGGACCGGGACTAGCGGGGGTACCCTCCTCCTACAATGAGCAGTTCTTC; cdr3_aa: CASSLGPGLAGVPSSYNEQFF
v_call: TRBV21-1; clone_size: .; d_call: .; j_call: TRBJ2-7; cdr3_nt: TGTGCCAGCAGCAAAGCGCAAGAGACAGAGACCTCCTACGAGCAGTACTTC; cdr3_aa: CASSKAQETETSYEQYF
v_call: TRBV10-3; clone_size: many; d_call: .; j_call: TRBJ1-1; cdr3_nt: TGTGCCATCGGCGGTATGAACACTGAAGCTTTCTTT; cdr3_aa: CAIGGMNTEAFF
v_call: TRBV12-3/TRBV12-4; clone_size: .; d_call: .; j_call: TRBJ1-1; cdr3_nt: TGTGCCAGCAGTTTATGGGTCAGGGGAGAGGACACTGAAGCTTTCTTT; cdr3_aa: CASSLWVRGEDTEAFF
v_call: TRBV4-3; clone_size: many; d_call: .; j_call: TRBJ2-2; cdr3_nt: TGCGCCAGCAGCCAAGATGGTCTAGCAGGCACCGGGGAGCTGTTTTTT; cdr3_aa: CASSQDGLAGTGELFF
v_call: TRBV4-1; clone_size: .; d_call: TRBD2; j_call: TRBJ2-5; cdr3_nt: TGCGCCAGCAGCCAAGGTTTTAGCGGGATCTCACAAGAGACCCAGTACTTC; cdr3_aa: CASSQGFSGISQETQYF
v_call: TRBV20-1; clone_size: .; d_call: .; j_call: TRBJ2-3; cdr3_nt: TGCAGTGCTGTTGGAGCCTTATCTAGCACAGATACGCAGTATTTT; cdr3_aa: CSAVGALSSTDTQYF
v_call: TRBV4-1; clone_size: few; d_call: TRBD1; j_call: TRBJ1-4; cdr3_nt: TGCGCCAGCAGCCAGGAACGACAGGGGCAAAATGAAAAACTGTTTTTT; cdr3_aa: CASSQERQGQNEKLFF
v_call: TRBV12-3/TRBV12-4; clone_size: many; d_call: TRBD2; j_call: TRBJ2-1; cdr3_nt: TGTGCCAGCAGTCCCTCAACGGGGGGGTCCTACAATGAGCAGTTCTTC; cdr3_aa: CASSPSTGGSYNEQFF
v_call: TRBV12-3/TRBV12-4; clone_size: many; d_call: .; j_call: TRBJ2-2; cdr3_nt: TGTGCCAGCAGTTTGGGGGGCCTGGGGACCGGGGAGCTGTTTTTT; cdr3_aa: CASSLGGLGTGELFF
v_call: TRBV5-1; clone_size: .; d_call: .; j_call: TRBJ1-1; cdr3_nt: TGCGCCAGCAGCTTGTTGGGTACTGAAGCTATCTTT; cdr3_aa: CASSLLGTEAIF
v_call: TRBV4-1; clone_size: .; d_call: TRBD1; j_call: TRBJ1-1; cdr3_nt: TGCGCCAGCAGCCACAACAGGGGGGGGAACACTGAAGCTTTCTTT; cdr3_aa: CASSHNRGGNTEAFF
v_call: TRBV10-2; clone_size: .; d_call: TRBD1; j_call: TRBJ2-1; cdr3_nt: TGCGCCAGCAGTGGCGCCGAAACAGGGGTTATTGGGGGCTCCTACAATGAGCAGTTCTTC; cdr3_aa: CASSGAETGVIGGSYNEQFF
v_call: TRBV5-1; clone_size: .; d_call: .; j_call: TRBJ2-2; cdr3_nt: TGCGCCAGCAGCTTGGCCGGGGCCTCGAACACCGGGGAGCTGTTTTTT; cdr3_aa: CASSLAGASNTGELFF